This passage covers 25 T cell receptor beta chains from one sample sequenced in a study of T cell repertoires in cytomegalovirus infection. Which antigens these TCRs recognize remains unknown. Each CDR3 protein is one row after TCRdb ran MiXCR on the reads. The repertoire holds about 830,000 distinct CDR3 sequences, with approximately 30% as singletons. Sequenced material: cultured CD8+ T cells from PBMCs, taken from culture after CMV antigen stimulation. These receptors originate from a human donor in good health (CMV status not recorded). Some clones in this sample may be carry-over from other donors' samples.

This clonotype was seen a few times. This chain connects TRBV6-5 to TRBJ2-3; D is unclear. CDR3 size: 14 residues. The V gene lost 2 bases and the J gene lost 1 base, with 7 bases spanning the gap. Germline V gene lookup returns CDR1 MNHEY and CDR2 SVGAGI. The CDR3 coding sequence is TGTGCCAGCAGTTACGGTTGGGGCACAGATACGCAGTATTTT. As protein: CASSYGWGTDTQYF.

The chain combines TRBV7-6 with TRBJ2-3; D is perhaps TRBD2 (6 bases). This CDR3 comprises 14 residues. Trimming shortened V by 1 base and J by 5 bases, and 10 bases separated the two germline ends. Germline CDR1 is SGHVS and CDR2 is FNYEAQ. The CDR3 loop is CASSLGAGGDTQYF. DNA of the CDR3: TGTGCCAGCAGCTTAGGCGCCGGGGGAGATACGCAGTATTTT.

The chain has TRBV4-1 and TRBJ1-1, with no clear D. Trimming stripped 4 bases from V and 1 base from J, with 10 bases between. CDR1 is MGHRA, CDR2 YSYEKL, per germline. The length of the CDR3 is 14 residues. The DNA for the CDR3 is TGCGCCAGCAGCCCCCCCGGGGAGAACACTGAAGCTTTCTTT. It encodes CASSPPGENTEAFF.

The chain joins TRBV7-8 to TRBJ2-6; weak D call: TRBD2 (6 bases). V lost 10 bases to trimming and J lost 0 bases, with 16 bases between them. This CDR3 has 16 amino acids. The germline CDR1 and CDR2 sequences are SGHVS and FQNEAQ. CDR3 sequence: CATDGGASSGANVLTF. The CDR3 bases are TGTGCCACGGACGGAGGGGCCAGCTCTGGGGCCAACGTCCTGACTTTC.

The chain links TRBV5-4 to TRBJ1-1; possibly TRBD1 for D (6 bases). CDR3 size: 14 residues. Germline CDR1 reads SGHNT; CDR2 reads YYREEE (reference sequence). Trimming stripped 2 bases from V and 2 bases from J, with 10 bases between. The CDR3 DNA follows: TGTGCCAGCAGCTTCGAACAGGGCAACACTGAAGCTTTCTTT. This gives the protein CASSFEQGNTEAFF.

This sequence joins TRBV7-8 and TRBJ1-5; D unresolved. This CDR3 contains 14 residues. Trimming removed 5 bases from V and 6 bases from J, with 14 bases in between. The germline gives CDR1 SGHVS, CDR2 FQNEAQ. The CDR3 DNA reads as TGTGCCAGCAGCCCACCTATAGCAAGTCAGCCCCAGCATTTT. It specifies CASSPPIASQPQHF.

The V call is TRBV6-5, the J call TRBJ2-7; 12 bases map to TRBD2. Per germline, CDR1 MNHEY and CDR2 SVGAGI. The V gene end was trimmed by 6 bases and the J gene end by 4 bases; junction bases not matched to a gene: 10. The CDR3 totals 16 residues. CDR3 sequence: CASSPRLAGEHYEQYF. CDR3 in DNA: TGTGCCAGCAGCCCTCGACTAGCGGGAGAACATTACGAGCAGTACTTC.

The chain employs TRBV24-1 and TRBJ1-5; 7 bases agree with TRBD1. The CDR3 has 15 residues. Trimming removed 4 bases from V and 4 bases from J; junction bases left unmatched: 6. Germline V gives CDR1 KGHDR, CDR2 SFDVKD. Here the CDR3 DNA reads TGTGCCACCAGTGAAAAGGGACAGTTTAATCAGCCCCAGCATTTT. This translates into CATSEKGQFNQPQHF.

This clonotype was seen only once. One base away lies a much larger clone, so this may be a sequencing read error. A read error is likely, as this CDR3 ends without the conserved phenylalanine or tryptophan. The chain recombines TRBV20-1 with TRBJ2-5; no reliable D call. Germline CDR1 and CDR2: DFQATT and SNEGSKA (reference sequence). The length of the CDR3 is 12 residues. The V end was cut by 5 bases, the J end by 5 bases, with 12 bases between. CDR3 bases: TGCAGTGCTCCATCCGGTGCGGAGACCCAGTACTCC. Protein sequence: CSAPSGAETQYS.

The V and J genes are TRBV28 and TRBJ1-2; D call uncertain. Germline V CDR1 and CDR2: MDHEN, SYDVKM. Trimming removed 7 bases at V and 6 bases at J, with 15 bases between. This CDR3 is 13 amino acids long. The CDR3 protein is CASTLTSVDGYTF. CDR3 coding DNA: TGTGCCAGCACTCTTACATCGGTTGATGGCTACACCTTC.

This clonotype was seen only a few times. The chain uses TRBV15 and TRBJ1-1; 7 bases line up with TRBD1. This CDR3 is built from 16 residues. Germline CDR1 is LNHNV and CDR2 is YYDKDF (reference sequence). J gave up 1 base and V 2 bases, and 7 bases lay outside the gene matches. In DNA, the CDR3 is TGTGCCACCAGCAGACCGGGGACAGCCAAGAACACTGAAGCTTTCTTT. This encodes CATSRPGTAKNTEAFF. The complete variable domain, with remaining parts taken from reference TRBV15 and TRBJ1-1, reads DAMVIQNPRYQVTQFGKPVTLSCSQTLNHNVMYWYQQKSSQAPKLLFHYYDKDFNNEADTPDNFQSRRPNTSFCFLDIRSPGLGDTAMYLCATSRPGTAKNTEAFFGQGTRLTVV.

This clonotype has only a few counts. The chain is built from TRBV7-9 and TRBJ2-7; 8 bases are shared with TRBD1. Germline trimming cut 6 bases from V and 2 bases from J; bases unmatched to any gene: 9. The CDR3 is made up of 15 amino acids. Per germline, CDR1 SEHNR and CDR2 FQNEAQ (reference sequence). For the CDR3, the DNA is TGTGCCAGCAGACAACGACAGGGGATAACCTACGAGCAGTACGTC. Protein product: CASRQRQGITYEQYV.

The chain uses TRBV7-6 and TRBJ2-2, with 10 bases identical to TRBD1. The CDR3 has 15 amino acids. V trimming: 4 bases; J trimming: 6 bases; junction bases outside the gene matches: 5. Germline V gives CDR1 SGHVS, CDR2 FNYEAQ. The CDR3 region is CASSYRDRGPGELFF. For the CDR3, the DNA is TGTGCCAGCAGCTACCGGGACAGGGGTCCCGGGGAGCTGTTTTTT.

This clonotype was seen more than once but under ten times. This chain connects TRBV10-3 to TRBJ2-1; 9 positions agree with TRBD1. CDR3 length equals 15 residues. CDR1 is ENHRY, CDR2 SYGVKD, per germline. V lost 5 bases, J lost 4 bases, and 6 bases stayed unmatched. The CDR3 nucleotides read TGTGCCATCAGTCCCGGGACAGGGACTTACAATGAGCAGTTCTTC. This codes for CAISPGTGTYNEQFF.

This clonotype was counted at least ten times. The chain links TRBV6-5 to TRBJ2-3; 11 nucleotides agree with TRBD2. The CDR3 extends over 15 amino acids. Germline-derived CDR1 and CDR2 are MNHEY and SVGAGI. The trim removed 7 bases at V and 4 bases at J, leaving 7 bases unmatched. CDR3 residues: CASKPGTSGADTQYF. The CDR3 DNA reads TGTGCCAGCAAACCCGGGACTAGCGGAGCAGATACGCAGTATTTT.

The rearrangement uses TRBV7-6 and TRBJ1-1; TRBD1 aligns across 9 bases. This CDR3 comprises 12 residues. CDR1 is SGHVS, CDR2 FNYEAQ, per germline. Trimming removed 5 bases from V and 10 bases from J; junction bases left unmatched: 5. The CDR3 DNA reads TGTGCCAGCAGCGCCGGGACAGGGATAGCTTTCTTT. Amino acid sequence: CASSAGTGIAFF.

This clonotype was counted at least ten times. The genes are TRBV12-3 or TRBV12-4 and TRBJ1-1; possibly TRBD1 for D (6 bases). V shed 9 bases and J shed 1 base, with 15 bases lying between them. CDR3 length equals 14 residues. CDR3 nucleotide sequence: TGTGCCAGTGAAGGGGGGCAGGAGAACACTGAAGCTTTCTTT. It translates to CASEGGQENTEAFF.

The gene calls are TRBV28 and TRBJ1-2; a possible D gene is TRBD1 (5 bases). Between the trimmed V and J ends, which lost 8 bases and 7 bases, there was a span of 26 bases. The CDR3 extends over 16 amino acids. The germline gives CDR1 MDHEN, CDR2 SYDVKM. CDR3 amino acids: CASRDQIDTFRAGYTF. CDR3 in DNA: TGTGCCAGCCGCGACCAGATCGACACCTTCAGGGCTGGCTACACCTTC.

The chain has TRBV27 and TRBJ1-5; tentative D call: TRBD1 (5 bases). Trimming took 9 bases from V and 0 from J, leaving 15 bases between them. The CDR3 is made up of 15 amino acids. CDR1 is MNHEY, CDR2 SMNVEV, per germline (reference sequence). The CDR3 sequence: CASATGTDSNQPQHF. Here the CDR3 DNA reads TGTGCCAGTGCCACCGGGACTGATAGCAATCAGCCCCAGCATTTT.

To note about this clonotype: An end of the junction differs from the germline gene, which may be a read error. This sequence joins TRBV7-3 and TRBJ2-1, with TRBD1 identical over 8 bases. CDR1 and CDR2 (germline): SGHTA, FQGTGA. The CDR3 is 15 amino acids. The CDR3 is CASSLNRGTYSEQFF. As DNA, the CDR3 is TGTGCCAGCAGCTTAAACAGGGGGACCTACAGTGAGCAGTTCTTC.

The chain is built from TRBV4-3 and TRBJ1-5; TRBD1 is a possible D gene (6 bases). The V end lost 3 bases, the J end lost 7 bases, and 16 bases lay between the germline ends. The CDR3 runs 15 residues. The germline V gene encodes CDR1 LGHNA and CDR2 YSLEER. The CDR3 reads CASSHVAGAGQPQHF. As DNA, the CDR3 is TGCGCCAGCAGCCACGTCGCAGGGGCCGGACAGCCCCAGCATTTT.

This clonotype has more than one count but fewer than ten. The V and J genes are TRBV18 and TRBJ2-7; 8 bases line up with TRBD1. In germline, CDR1 is KGHSH, CDR2 LQKENI. V gave up 2 bases and J gave up 5 bases; unmatched junction bases: 8. The CDR3 has 15 residues. CDR3 bases: TGTGCCAGCTCACCAGGGATCAGGGGGCGCGACGAGCAGTACGTC. Residues: CASSPGIRGRDEQYV.

V and J are TRBV12-3 or TRBV12-4 and TRBJ2-7, with D possibly being TRBD1 (6 bases). There are 13 residues in the CDR3. V lost 5 bases to trimming and J lost 3 bases, with 11 bases between them. CDR3 loop: CASSLDRLYEQYF. The CDR3 nucleotides are TGTGCCAGCAGTCTCGACAGGCTCTACGAGCAGTACTTC.

This clonotype was recorded once. At one end the junction does not follow the germline gene, possibly because of a read error. V is TRBV7-9 and J is TRBJ2-1, with 7 nucleotides matching TRBD1. This CDR3 contains 14 residues. Germline assignment: CDR1 SEHNR and CDR2 FQNEAQ (reference sequence). Here the CDR3 reads CASSGQEGVNEQIF. The DNA for the CDR3 is TGTGCCAGCAGCGGACAGGAAGGGGTCAATGAGCAGATCTTC. The variable domain in full, with the rest retrieved from reference TRBV7-9 and TRBJ2-1, is DTGVSQNPRHKITKRGQNVTFRCDPISEHNRLYWYRQTLGQGPEFLTYFQNEAQLEKSRLLSDRFSAERPKGSFSTLEIQRTEQGDSAMYLCASSGQEGVNEQIFGPGTRLTVL.

J is TRBJ1-2 and V is TRBV27, with a tentative D call TRBD1 (5 bases). The CDR3 extends over 12 amino acids. V lost 6 bases and J 6 bases, leaving 11 bases between the germline ends. The germline CDR1 and CDR2 sequences are MNHEY and SMNVEV (reference sequence). The CDR3 reads CASRGTPDGYTF. Here the CDR3 DNA reads TGTGCCAGCAGAGGGACCCCAGATGGCTACACCTTC.